This T cell receptor beta chain originates from a study of technical replicates of blood from a few donors. After removal of 10 bases from V and 7 bases from J, the junction contained 12 bases not matched to a gene. The germline V gene has CDR1 LNHDA and CDR2 SQIVND (reference sequence). The CDR3 spans 14 residues. Only in-frame clones appear in the TCRdb table, and some are missing; sequencing was by immunoSEQ multiplex PCR. The sample contains tens of thousands of clones, just under 95% of which appear only once. The sequencing input was T cells isolated from PBMCs. The chain has TRBV19 and TRBJ2-1, with 8 bases that match TRBD2. The TCR comes from a human donor in good health. The CDR3 loop is CATRFSGSGNEQFF. CDR3 DNA: TGTGCCACCAGATTCAGCGGGAGCGGTAATGAGCAGTTCTTC. Looking up the rest from reference TRBV19 and TRBJ2-1 gives the full variable domain: DGGITQSPKYLFRKEGQNVTLSCEQNLNHDAMYWYRQDPGQGLRLIYYSQIVNDFQKGDIAEGYSVSREKKESFPLTVTSAQKNPTAFYLCATRFSGSGNEQFFGPGTRLTVL.